This TCR beta chain derives from a study of T-cell memory formation after mild COVID-19. Notes on the study in general: For contracting clones, CD4+ ones sat mainly in CM and EM, CD8+ in EMRA. Cross-reactive memory appears to have joined, as suggested by some responding clones showing up in pre-infection memory. Whether second-wave clones peaking at day 37 were SARS-CoV-2 specific went unconfirmed.

After 5'RACE with constant-segment primers, TCR alpha and TCR beta cDNA libraries carrying sample barcodes and UMIs were obtained. TCRdb redid the calling of the 5' RACE reads with MiXCR, one entry per CDR3 protein. This table holds 450,000 to 700,000 distinct CDR3 sequences, over 15% found once. The CDR3 runs 18 residues. Germline V gene lookup returns CDR1 MGHRA and CDR2 YSYEKL. This clonotype was counted ten times or more. The antigen remains unidentified. The junction and the germline gene differ at one end; a read error may be behind it. This TCR came from an adult woman who had mild COVID-19 (a few samples of this study predate the infection). Cell type and time point are not known. The sample was PBMCs or a T cell subset sorted from them (not recorded which). The chain is built from TRBV4-1 and TRBJ1-4; D possibly corresponds to TRBD1 (6 bases). CDR3 in amino acids: CASSRGPSGSGEGMELFF. Written as DNA, the CDR3 is TGCGCCAGCAGCCGGGGGCCGTCGGGTTCAGGGGAAGGAATGGAACTTTTTTTT.